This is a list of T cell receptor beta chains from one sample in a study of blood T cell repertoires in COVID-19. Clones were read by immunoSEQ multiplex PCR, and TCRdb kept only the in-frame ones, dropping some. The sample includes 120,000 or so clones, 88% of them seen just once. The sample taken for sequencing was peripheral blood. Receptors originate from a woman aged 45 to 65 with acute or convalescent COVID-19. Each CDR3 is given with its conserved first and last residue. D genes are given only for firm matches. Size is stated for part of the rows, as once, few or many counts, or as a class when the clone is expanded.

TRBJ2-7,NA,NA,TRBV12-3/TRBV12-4,TGTGCCAGCAGTGGGGACTTCTACGAGCAGTACTTC,CASSGDFYEQYF
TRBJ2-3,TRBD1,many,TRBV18,TGTGCCAGCTCACCAATTACAGGGGGGACAGATACGCAGTATTTT,CASSPITGGTDTQYF
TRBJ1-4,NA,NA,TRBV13,TGTGCCAGCCTACGAAAACCAAACGAAAAACTGTTTTTT,CASLRKPNEKLFF
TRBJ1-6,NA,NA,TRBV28,TGTGCCAGCAGTCGACAGGTAGGGGATTCACCCCTCCACTTT,CASSRQVGDSPLHF
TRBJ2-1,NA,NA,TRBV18,TGTGCCAGCTCACCGGGACTGACCACCTACAATGAGCAGTTCTTC,CASSPGLTTYNEQFF
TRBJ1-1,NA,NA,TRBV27,TGTGCCAGCAAGGGGGGGGTGACGAACGCTGAAGCTTTCTTT,CASKGGVTNAEAFF
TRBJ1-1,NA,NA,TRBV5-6,TGTGCCAGCAGCTTGGGGCTCCGTCCGAACACTGAAGCTTTCTTT,CASSLGLRPNTEAFF
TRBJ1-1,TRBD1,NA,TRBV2,TGTGCCAGCAGTGGGGGAGGACAGGGGACTGAAGCTTTCTTT,CASSGGGQGTEAFF
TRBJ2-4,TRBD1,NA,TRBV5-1,TGCGCCAGCAGCACACCCTTGGGACAGGGGGCAAACATTCAGTACTTC,CASSTPLGQGANIQYF
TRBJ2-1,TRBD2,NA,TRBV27,TGTGCCAGCCAAAACCCTGGACTAGCGGGAGGTGAGCAGTTCTTC,CASQNPGLAGGEQFF
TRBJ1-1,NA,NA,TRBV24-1,TGTGCCACCTCGGGGACACTTGAAACTGAAGCTTTCTTT,CATSGTLETEAFF
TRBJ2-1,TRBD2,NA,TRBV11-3,TGTGCCAGCAGCCGCGGGGGGAGCTCCTACAATGAGCAGTTCTTC,CASSRGGSSYNEQFF
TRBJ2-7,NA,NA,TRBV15,TGTGCCACCGGACAGCGCTACGAGCAGTACTTC,CATGQRYEQYF
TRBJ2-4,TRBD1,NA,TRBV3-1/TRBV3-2,TGTGCCAGCAGCCAGATTGACAGGGACGGCATTCAGTACTTC,CASSQIDRDGIQYF
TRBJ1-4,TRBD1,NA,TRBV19,TGTGCCAGCCGGGACAGGGCCCCCTTTGCAACTAATGAAAAACTGTTTTTT,CASRDRAPFATNEKLFF
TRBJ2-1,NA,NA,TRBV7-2,TGTGCCAGCAGCTTAGAGGGGGACACACACAATGAGCAGTTCTTC,CASSLEGDTHNEQFF
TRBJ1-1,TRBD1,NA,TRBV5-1,TGCGCCAGCAGCCCGACGACAGGGGTCACTGAAGCTTTCTTT,CASSPTTGVTEAFF
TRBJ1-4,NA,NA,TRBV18,TGTGCCAGCTCACCAAAGCTTGAGGCAGGGGCCTCTAATGAAAAACTGTTTTTT,CASSPKLEAGASNEKLFF
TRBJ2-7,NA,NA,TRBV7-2,TGTGCCAGCAGCGCATCTAGCTTCCCCTCCTCCTACGAGCAGTACTTC,CASSASSFPSSYEQYF
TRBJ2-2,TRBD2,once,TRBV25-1,TGTGCCAGCAGTGAAGCTGGACTAGCGGGAGTGATAGGGGAGCTGTTTTTT,CASSEAGLAGVIGELFF
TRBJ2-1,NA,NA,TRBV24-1,TGTGCCACCAGTGATTTCGACAGCCCGGGGGCCTACAATGAGCAGTTCTTC,CATSDFDSPGAYNEQFF
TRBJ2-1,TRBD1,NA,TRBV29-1,TGCAGCGTCGTCAGGGGGCTATCCTACAATGAGCAGTTCTTC,CSVVRGLSYNEQFF
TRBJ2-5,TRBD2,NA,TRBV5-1,TGCGCCAGCAGCCCCCAGACTAGCGGGAGCACAGAGACCCAGTACTTC,CASSPQTSGSTETQYF
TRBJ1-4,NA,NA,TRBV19,TGTGCCAGTAGTTCCTTGACAGGAACTGAAAAACTGTTTTTT,CASSSLTGTEKLFF
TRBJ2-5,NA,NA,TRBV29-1,TGCAGCGTTGAAGCCCGGCAGGGCAACCAAGAGACCCAGTACTTC,CSVEARQGNQETQYF
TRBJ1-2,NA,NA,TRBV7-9,TGTGCCAGCACTCCCGGTCGGTCCACGGGTGGCTACACCTTC,CASTPGRSTGGYTF
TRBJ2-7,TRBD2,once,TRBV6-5,TGTGCCAGCATTGGGACTAGCGGGAGCTACGAGCAGTACTTC,CASIGTSGSYEQYF
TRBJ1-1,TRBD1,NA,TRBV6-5,TGTGCCAGCAGTCCTGGCGGGACAGGGGGGACTGAAGCTTTCTTT,CASSPGGTGGTEAFF
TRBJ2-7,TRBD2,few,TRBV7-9,TGTGCCAGCAGCTTACCACGACTAGCGGGAGGGCCCGACGAGCAGTACTTC,CASSLPRLAGGPDEQYF
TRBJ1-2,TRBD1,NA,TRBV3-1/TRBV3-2,TGTGCCAGCAGCAGGGACAGGGAGGGAGATGGCTACACCTTC,CASSRDREGDGYTF
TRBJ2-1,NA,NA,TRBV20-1,TGCAGTGCTAGTGGCAGTCTCACGGGTGAGCAGTTCTTC,CSASGSLTGEQFF
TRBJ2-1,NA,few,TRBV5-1,TGCGCCAGCAGTCCAACAGGATTCTACAATGAGCAGTTCTTC,CASSPTGFYNEQFF
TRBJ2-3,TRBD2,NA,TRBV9,TGTGCCAGCAGCGGCGGGACTATCGGGGGGACAGATACGCAGTATTTT,CASSGGTIGGTDTQYF
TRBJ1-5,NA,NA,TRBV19,TGTGCCAGTAGCTCCCTACAGGGAAAGGGTAACAATCAGCCCCAGCATTTT,CASSSLQGKGNNQPQHF
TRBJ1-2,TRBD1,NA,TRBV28,TGTGCCAGCAGCATCGACAGGGGGCTTTATGGCTACACCTTC,CASSIDRGLYGYTF
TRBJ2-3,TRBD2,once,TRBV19,TGTGCCAGTCGGACTAGCGGGATGGGTACGCAGTATTTT,CASRTSGMGTQYF
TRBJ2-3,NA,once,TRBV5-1,TGCGCCAGCAGCTTGGTGGGTAGCGCTAGCACAGATACGCAGTATTTT,CASSLVGSASTDTQYF
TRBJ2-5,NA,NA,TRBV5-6,TGTGCCAGCAGCTTAACAGCGGTTAAAGAGACCCAGTACTTC,CASSLTAVKETQYF
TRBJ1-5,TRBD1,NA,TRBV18,TGTGCCAGTTCCTCATTACGGACAGGGAGCAATCAGCCCCAGCATTTT,CASSSLRTGSNQPQHF
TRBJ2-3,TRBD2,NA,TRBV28,TGTGCCAGCAGTTTGGGGGACTATCGCACAGATACGCAGTATTTT,CASSLGDYRTDTQYF
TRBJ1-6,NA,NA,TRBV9,TGTGCCAGCAGCACGACGGAGTTGTCACCCCTCCACTTT,CASSTTELSPLHF
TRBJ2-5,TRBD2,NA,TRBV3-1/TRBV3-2,TGTGCCAGCAGCCAAGGACTAGCGGGAGGAGAGACCCAGTACTTC,CASSQGLAGGETQYF
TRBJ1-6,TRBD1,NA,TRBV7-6,TGTGCCAGCAGCTCCAGTCCACAGGGGGAATATTCACCCCTCCACTTT,CASSSSPQGEYSPLHF
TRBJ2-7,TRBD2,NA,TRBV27,TGTGCCAGCAGTTCGGTGGGGGGGGAGCAGTACTTC,CASSSVGGEQYF
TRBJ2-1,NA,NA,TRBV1,TGCACCAGCAGACCCGGGACAGGGATCAATGAGCAGTTCTTC,CTSRPGTGINEQFF
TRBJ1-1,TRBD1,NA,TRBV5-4,TGTGCCAGCAGCTTGGAAGGGGGCTACCCCTTCACTGAAGCTTTCTTT,CASSLEGGYPFTEAFF